Below, 16 T cell receptor beta chains from the same sample are listed, as sequenced in a study of early T cells in non-severe SARS-CoV-2 infection. Via MiXCR, TCRdb re-called the 5' RACE reads, giving one row per CDR3 protein. Of 45,000 to 75,000 distinct CDR3 sequences listed, 5.6% are singletons. Sequencing input: whole blood. These TCRs come from an adult who was a healthcare worker with PCR-confirmed SARS-CoV-2 infection or an uninfected control (not recorded which).

This clonotype appeared many times. The J gene is TRBJ2-1, the V gene TRBV4-3; D remains unclear. The CDR3 covers 15 residues. Trimming took 0 bases from V and 5 from J, leaving 11 bases between them. CDR1 and CDR2 from the germline V gene are LGHNA and YSLEER. The CDR3 region is CASSQDWPVHNEQFF. The CDR3 DNA sequence: TGCGCCAGCAGCCAAGATTGGCCAGTCCACAATGAGCAGTTCTTC.

This clonotype has only a few counts. The chain couples TRBV14 to TRBJ2-4, with a tentative D call TRBD1 (6 bases). Germline values: CDR1 SGHDN, CDR2 FVKESK. V gave up 4 bases and J gave up 13 bases, with 17 bases separating them. This CDR3 contains 13 residues. The CDR3 protein is CASSPFQVGTQYF. The CDR3 nucleotides are TGTGCCAGCAGCCCTTTCCAAGTAGGGACACAGTACTTC.

The CDR3 is CASSQAAGDVKNIQYF. CDR3 nucleotides: TGTGCCAGCAGCCAAGCGGCGGGGGATGTGAAAAACATTCAGTACTTC. This chain joins TRBV4-2 and TRBJ2-4, with TRBD2 identical over 7 bases. The CDR3 is 16 residues long. Germline CDR1 LGHNA, CDR2 YNFKEQ. Losses at the gene ends were 1 base for V and 4 bases for J; bases not matched to a gene: 7.

This clonotype was observed a handful of times. V and J are TRBV19 and TRBJ2-7; D unresolved. The germline CDR1 and CDR2 sequences are LNHDA and SQIVND (reference sequence). The CDR3 loop spans 11 amino acids. Trimming left V 11 bases short and J 3 bases short, with 11 bases between. In nucleotides, the CDR3 is TGTGCCCCGCCAGTAGACTACGAGCAGTACTTC. Translated: CAPPVDYEQYF.

This clonotype has at least ten counts. DNA for the CDR3: TGTGCCAGCAGTTTTTATGGCGGGGGTCACTACAATGAGCAGTTCTTC. Translation: CASSFYGGGHYNEQFF. The chain links TRBV12-3 or TRBV12-4 to TRBJ2-1; 7 nucleotides match TRBD2. Germline trimming cut 3 bases from V and 3 bases from J; bases unmatched to any gene: 8. The length of the CDR3 is 16 residues.

This clonotype was counted many times. V is TRBV5-1 and J is TRBJ2-3, with TRBD2 identical over 11 bases. With 3 bases clipped from V and 2 bases from J, the junction kept 5 bases outside the gene matches. This CDR3 is built from 16 residues. The V gene's germline CDR1 is SGHRS and CDR2 YFSETQ. The CDR3 loop is CASSSGTSGPTDTQYF. CDR3 nucleotide sequence: TGCGCCAGCAGCTCCGGGACTAGCGGACCCACAGATACGCAGTATTTT.

At least ten counts were recorded for this clonotype. The CDR3 sequence: CASLPLGQMNTGELFF. CDR3 nucleotide sequence: TGTGCCAGCCTCCCCCTGGGACAGATGAACACCGGGGAGCTGTTTTTT. The gene calls are TRBV2 and TRBJ2-2, with 7 bases matching TRBD1. CDR3 length: 16 residues. Germline loops: CDR1 SNHLY, CDR2 FYNNEI. V was pared by 8 bases and J by 1 base, with 10 bases of the junction left unmatched.

Many counts were recorded for this clonotype. V and J are TRBV6-6 and TRBJ2-5; tentative D call: TRBD2 (6 bases). The CDR3 sequence is 13 residues long. The V gene's germline CDR1 is MNHNY and CDR2 SVGAGI (reference sequence). V was clipped by 7 bases and J by 4 bases, with 13 bases between them. CDR3 sequence (DNA): TGTGCCAGCACCCAAACCGGGGGAGAGACCCAGTACTTC. Residues: CASTQTGGETQYF.

The table lists this clonotype with many counts. J is TRBJ1-1 and V is TRBV11-1; D call uncertain. This CDR3 is built from 16 residues. The germline V gene has CDR1 SGHAT and CDR2 FQDESV (reference sequence). V lost 1 base and J 4 bases, leaving 16 bases between the germline ends. CDR3 in amino acids: CASSLGESGIRTEAFF. The DNA for the CDR3 is TGTGCCAGCAGCTTAGGAGAGTCTGGGATCCGCACTGAAGCTTTCTTT.

This clonotype has just a few counts. The chain is built from TRBV29-1 and TRBJ1-1; no firm D call. The CDR3 extends over 13 amino acids. Germline V gene sequence: CDR1 SQVTM, CDR2 ANQGSEA. V lost 6 bases and J 0 bases, leaving 11 bases between the germline ends. This CDR3 is CSVAWTVNTEAFF. CDR3 bases: TGCAGCGTGGCCTGGACGGTGAACACTGAAGCTTTCTTT.

V gene TRBV9 combines with J gene TRBJ2-7; perhaps D is TRBD1 or TRBD2 (5 bases each). This CDR3 spans 14 amino acids. V shed 4 bases and J shed 2 bases, with 13 bases lying between them. Germline lookup yields CDR1 SGDLS and CDR2 YYNGEE. The CDR3 DNA is TGTGCCAGCAGCTTTCGGGACGCGACCTACGAGCAGTACTTC. Translating it yields CASSFRDATYEQYF.

This clonotype was picked up many times. The gene calls are TRBV7-9 and TRBJ2-7, with 7 bases identical to TRBD1. Germline V CDR1 and CDR2: SEHNR, FQNEAQ (reference sequence). Trimming removed 5 bases from V and 1 base from J; junction bases left unmatched: 5. There are 14 residues in the CDR3. The CDR3 DNA sequence: TGTGCCAGCAGCCGGTGGGACAGTTCCTACGAGCAGTACTTC. Translated, it gives CASSRWDSSYEQYF.

With regard to this clonotype: This sequence may be a read error, since a much larger clone differs from it by one base. The chain has TRBV5-1 and TRBJ2-4; 9 positions match TRBD1. CDR1 SGHRS and CDR2 YFSETQ come from the germline V gene. This CDR3 has 16 residues. The V segment lost 4 bases and the J segment 3 bases; nucleotides outside the gene matches: 8. CDR3 residues: CASSPRTGVGKNIQYF. As DNA, the CDR3 is TGCGCCAGCAGCCCCCGGACAGGGGTGGGCAAAAACATTCAGTACTTC.

This chain joins TRBV10-3 and TRBJ1-1; D is undetermined. V was pared by 6 bases and J by 4 bases, with 12 bases between. This CDR3 contains 13 residues. Germline CDR1 and CDR2: ENHRY and SYGVKD. CDR3 residues: CAIRPLERTEAFF. CDR3 DNA sequence: TGTGCCATCAGACCCTTGGAACGCACTGAAGCTTTCTTT.

This clonotype was detected ten times or more. CDR3 sequence reads: CASSPSRAGGYGYTF. The CDR3 region has the DNA TGCGCCAGCAGCCCAAGCCGGGCAGGGGGGTATGGCTACACCTTC. The gene calls are TRBV4-1 and TRBJ1-2; TRBD1 aligns across 7 bases. CDR1 is MGHRA, CDR2 YSYEKL, per germline. Trimming at V came to 4 bases and at J to 5 bases, leaving 10 bases not matched to a gene. The CDR3 loop spans 15 amino acids.

This clonotype has at least ten counts. The V gene is TRBV6-2 or TRBV6-3, the J gene TRBJ2-3; 13 bases are a match to TRBD2. V lost 5 bases to trimming and J lost 0 bases; unmatched junction nucleotides: 2. The CDR3 totals 16 residues. Germline assignment: CDR1 MNHEY and CDR2 SVGEGT. The CDR3 DNA sequence: TGTGCCAGCAGTGCGACTAGCGGGGGGAGCACAGATACGCAGTATTTT. It specifies CASSATSGGSTDTQYF.